This T cell receptor beta chain is drawn from a study of graft-versus-host responses after intestinal transplantation. Study as a whole: Anti-thymocyte globulin induction was given to all recipients, followed by tacrolimus and steroids for roughly 3 years. Study-level findings and limits: Researchers found peak circulating GvH clone levels linked to early post-transplant HvG declines. Those patients showing graft-donor T cell macrochimerism displayed high graft-versus-host to host-versus-graft clonal ratios in allografts.

V dropped 8 bases and J dropped 7; count of bases not matched to a gene: 16. Germline-derived CDR1 and CDR2 are MNHEY and SVGAGI. This CDR3 comprises 16 residues. This clone was observed a handful of times. What it recognizes is unknown. TCRdb keeps only in-frame clones here, not all; method: immunoSEQ multiplex PCR. The profile shows about 27,000 clones, 82% of them singletons. This specimen consisted of unstimulated CD8+ T cells sorted from spleen or lymph node cells, obtained before transplant. This chain connects TRBV6-5 to TRBJ2-1; 8 bases line up with TRBD1. The source is a human donor who was the organ donor for an intestinal transplant. The DNA of the CDR3 is TGTGCCAGCCGTTGGACGAAGGACAGGGCCAGGAATGAGCAGTTCTTC. It encodes CASRWTKDRARNEQFF.